Listed here are 31 T cell receptor beta chains from one sample, sequenced in a study of human T cells and chemical hapten exposure. One entry per CDR3 protein, called by TCRdb with MiXCR from the RACE reads. The table has approximately 80,000 distinct CDR3 sequences, about 11% seen once. Documented time point: patch test 1, 2 weeks after DPC sensitization. Documented treatment: therapeutic diphenylcyclopropenone sensitization with weekly scalp DPC. The input for sequencing was whole blood, taken in connection with sensitization to the hapten diphenylcyclopropenone (DPC). Receptors were obtained from a woman aged 45-65 years with alopecia areata. Some clones in this sample may be carry-over from other donors' samples.

The rearrangement links TRBV20-1 to TRBJ2-1; 9 bases are a match to TRBD2. The V gene end was trimmed by 3 bases and the J gene end by 6 bases; junction bases not matched to a gene: 9. This CDR3 is built from 15 residues. CDR1 and CDR2 (germline): DFQATT, SNEGSKA (reference sequence). CDR3 nucleotides: TGCAGTGCTAGTAGCGGGAGTGGGGTCGGCAATGAGCAGTTCTTC. Translating it yields CSASSGSGVGNEQFF.

This chain links TRBV29-1 with TRBJ1-4; D is undetermined. In germline, CDR1 is SQVTM, CDR2 ANQGSEA. Trimming shortened V by 6 bases and J by 7 bases, and 18 bases separated the two germline ends. The CDR3 length is 14 residues. CDR3 region: CSVLSRKDGEKLFF. The CDR3 bases are TGCAGCGTCCTTTCCCGCAAGGACGGTGAAAAACTGTTTTTT.

The chain employs TRBV6-6 and TRBJ2-2, with a tentative D call TRBD2 (6 bases). CDR1 is MNHNY and CDR2 is SVGAGI in the germline V gene (reference sequence). CDR3 length: 19 residues. V was shortened by 0 bases and J by 4 bases, with 21 bases between the two germline ends. CDR3: CASSYSEVSGYERTGELFF. For the CDR3, the DNA is TGTGCCAGCAGTTACTCTGAGGTTAGCGGCTACGAGCGCACCGGGGAGCTGTTTTTT.

This clonotype showed up many times. The V and J genes are TRBV5-4 and TRBJ2-7, with D perhaps matching TRBD2 (6 bases). The germline gives CDR1 SGHNT, CDR2 YYREEE (reference sequence). The CDR3 contains 16 residues. Trimming stripped 3 bases from V and 4 bases from J, with 20 bases between. In DNA form, the CDR3 reads TGTGCCAGCAGCTCCGGGACTTCCCCAACACAATACGAGCAGTACTTC. This gives the protein CASSSGTSPTQYEQYF.

This clonotype was counted between two and nine times. The genes are TRBV20-1 and TRBJ2-4, with D uncertain. V was trimmed by 6 bases and J by 1 base, leaving 13 bases between them. This CDR3 is built from 14 residues. Germline assignment: CDR1 DFQATT and CDR2 SNEGSKA (reference sequence). This chain's CDR3 is CSATGLGAKNIQYF. CDR3 nucleotide sequence: TGCAGTGCGACCGGGCTCGGGGCCAAAAACATTCAGTACTTC.

The table lists this clonotype with many counts. The chain joins TRBV20-1 to TRBJ2-1; D unclear. Germline V lookup: CDR1 DFQATT, CDR2 SNEGSKA (reference sequence). V was clipped by 4 bases and J by 4 bases, with 23 bases between them. The CDR3 is 17 amino acids. CDR3 loop: CSATLQEGTVPYNEQFF. For the CDR3, the DNA is TGCAGTGCTACCCTTCAGGAAGGTACGGTACCGTACAATGAGCAGTTCTTC.

This clonotype showed up just a few times. The chain has TRBV12-3 or TRBV12-4 and TRBJ1-1, with no clear D. This CDR3 has 15 amino acids. Trimming took 5 bases from V and 0 from J, leaving 13 bases between them. The CDR3 region is CASSPFSTVNTEAFF. CDR3 in DNA: TGTGCCAGCAGTCCGTTCAGTACAGTGAACACTGAAGCTTTCTTT.

The rearrangement uses TRBV6-4 and TRBJ2-5; possibly TRBD2 for D (7 bases). The CDR3 has 13 amino acids. In germline, CDR1 is MRHNA, CDR2 SNTAGT. V was trimmed by 8 bases and J by 3 bases, leaving 13 bases between them. As DNA, the CDR3 is TGTGCCAGCGAGGGGGGGAAAGAAGAGACCCAGTACTTC. It translates to CASEGGKEETQYF.

This clonotype has just a few counts. The V call is TRBV20-1, the J call TRBJ1-4; 8 nucleotides match TRBD1. The CDR3 has 14 residues. Looked up from germline, CDR1 is DFQATT and CDR2 is SNEGSKA (reference sequence). J lost 8 bases, V lost 4 bases, and 9 bases had no gene match. CDR3 protein: CSATPGGAAEKLFF. The DNA of the CDR3 is TGCAGTGCTACCCCAGGGGGCGCAGCCGAAAAACTGTTTTTT.

V gene TRBV9 combines with J gene TRBJ1-5; TRBD1 is a possible D gene (6 bases). The V end lost 0 bases, the J end lost 3 bases, and 10 bases lay between the germline ends. There are 15 residues in the CDR3. CDR1 is SGDLS and CDR2 is YYNGEE in the germline V gene. The CDR3 DNA sequence: TGTGCCAGCAGCGTAGAAGGACAGATCAATCAGCCCCAGCATTTT. Encoded protein: CASSVEGQINQPQHF.

This clonotype was seen ten or more times. The J gene is TRBJ2-7, the V gene TRBV7-2; TRBD2 is a possible D gene (7 bases). The germline V gene has CDR1 SGHTA and CDR2 FQGNSA. V was cut by 3 bases and J by 4 bases, with 13 bases left in between. The CDR3 has 14 residues. As DNA, the CDR3 is TGTGCCAGCAGCTTCCACGGGGGGCAGTACGAGCAGTACTTC. Translating gives CASSFHGGQYEQYF.

The table lists this clonotype with a count of one. The rearrangement joins TRBV24-1 to TRBJ1-1; D unresolved. The CDR3 is 16 amino acids. Trimming took 5 bases from V and 0 from J, leaving 15 bases between them. Germline V gives CDR1 KGHDR, CDR2 SFDVKD. CDR3 DNA sequence: TGTGCCACCAGTGTAGGGTCAGGAGGGTTGAACACTGAAGCTTTCTTT. It is translated as CATSVGSGGLNTEAFF.

This clonotype was counted ten times or more. This chain joins TRBV7-9 and TRBJ2-1; D not certain. With 10 bases removed from V and 10 bases from J, the gap between germline ends came to 17 bases. This CDR3 has 12 amino acids. Per germline, CDR1 SEHNR and CDR2 FQNEAQ (reference sequence). CDR3 in DNA: TGTGCCATCCTAGACCCGCAATCGGAGCAGTTCTTC. Translation: CAILDPQSEQFF.

The chain joins TRBV6-5 to TRBJ1-5, with D possibly TRBD1 on 6 matching bases. The CDR3 consists of 15 residues. The germline V and J ends were trimmed by 0 bases and 7 bases, with 13 bases remaining between them. The germline CDR1 and CDR2 sequences are MNHEY and SVGAGI. The CDR3 coding sequence is TGTGCCAGCAGTTACTCGGGGGGCCAGGGACAGCCCCAGCATTTT. Amino acid sequence: CASSYSGGQGQPQHF.

There are many counts of this clonotype. The chain joins TRBV28 to TRBJ2-1; TRBD2 matches at 12 bases. CDR3 length equals 16 residues. J was trimmed by 3 bases and V by 6 bases; bases with no gene match: 6. CDR1 is MDHEN, CDR2 SYDVKM, per germline. The CDR3 DNA reads as TGTGCCAGCAGACAGACTAGCGGGAGTTACTACAATGAGCAGTTCTTC. Its translation: CASRQTSGSYYNEQFF.

This clonotype was detected many times. The genes are TRBV18 and TRBJ2-3; the D gene is possibly TRBD1 (6 bases). The germline V gene has CDR1 KGHSH and CDR2 LQKENI. This CDR3 contains 14 residues. V lost 3 bases and J lost 4, with 11 bases in between. CDR3 bases: TGTGCCAGCTCACCTCCAGGGGTTGCAGATACGCAGTATTTT. Its protein is CASSPPGVADTQYF.

This chain connects TRBV7-3 to TRBJ2-3; TRBD2 is a possible D gene (5 bases). V lost 3 bases to trimming and J lost 0 bases, with 10 bases between them. From germline, CDR1 is SGHTA and CDR2 FQGTGA. CDR3 length: 15 residues. CDR3 nucleotide sequence: TGTGCCAGCAGCTTTTACGGCGGGAGCACAGATACGCAGTATTTT. Residues: CASSFYGGSTDTQYF.

This clonotype was found many times. The rearrangement links TRBV4-2 to TRBJ2-3; TRBD2 matches at 11 bases. J was trimmed by 1 base and V by 0 bases; bases with no gene match: 6. CDR1 is LGHNA and CDR2 is YNFKEQ in the germline V gene. This CDR3 comprises 18 residues. CDR3 residues: CASSQDGRGLAGTDTQYF. The CDR3 bases are TGTGCCAGCAGCCAAGACGGTAGGGGACTAGCGGGCACAGATACGCAGTATTTT.

This clonotype has more than one count but fewer than ten. The chain combines TRBV5-1 with TRBJ1-1; the match to TRBD1 covers 7 bases. The CDR3 contains 14 residues. V trimming: 2 bases; J trimming: 1 base; junction bases outside the gene matches: 2. Germline V gene lookup returns CDR1 SGHRS and CDR2 YFSETQ. The CDR3: CASSFGDRNTEAFF. DNA for the CDR3: TGCGCCAGCAGCTTTGGGGACAGGAACACTGAAGCTTTCTTT.

The rearrangement links TRBV29-1 to TRBJ2-1; no definite D call. CDR3 length: 12 residues. Germline V gene data show CDR1 as SQVTM and CDR2 as ANQGSEA. The V and J ends lost 4 bases and 10 bases respectively, with 14 bases between them. CDR3 loop: CSVVVAVMEQFF. DNA of the CDR3: TGCAGCGTTGTCGTGGCGGTCATGGAGCAGTTCTTC.

There are a few counts of this clonotype. The chain joins TRBV2 to TRBJ2-1; D gene ambiguous. This CDR3 has 13 amino acids. V gave up 1 base and J gave up 6 bases, with 7 bases separating them. Germline CDR1 SNHLY, CDR2 FYNNEI. As DNA, the CDR3 is TGTGCCAGCAGTGAAGGGTGGAGCAATGAGCAGTTCTTC. This sequence encodes CASSEGWSNEQFF. The full variable domain, its missing parts supplied by reference TRBV2 and TRBJ2-1, is EPEVTQTPSHQVTQMGQEVILRCVPISNHLYFYWYRQILGQKVEFLVSFYNNEISEKSEIFDDQFSVERPDGSNFTLKIRSTKLEDSAMYFCASSEGWSNEQFFGPGTRLTVL.

The chain links TRBV12-3 or TRBV12-4 to TRBJ2-2; TRBD1 aligns across 7 bases. CDR3 length: 15 residues. Unmatched junction bases numbered 4, after V lost 4 bases and J lost 2 bases. The CDR3 reads CASSSDRVNTGELFF. The CDR3 DNA is TGTGCCAGCAGTTCCGACAGGGTCAACACCGGGGAGCTGTTTTTT.

This clonotype has ten or more counts. The genes are TRBV5-1 and TRBJ1-5, with TRBD1 matching 9 bases. V lost 1 base and J lost 6; bases outside the gene matches: 5. The germline V gene encodes CDR1 SGHRS and CDR2 YFSETQ. The CDR3 loop spans 15 amino acids. DNA of the CDR3: TGCGCCAGCAGCTTGACAGGGGGCGTTGGTCAGCCCCAGCATTTT. It is translated as CASSLTGGVGQPQHF.

The chain employs TRBV7-2 and TRBJ2-3; TRBD2 matches 9 bases. Germline loops: CDR1 SGHTA, CDR2 FQGNSA. Unmatched junction bases numbered 6, after V lost 7 bases and J lost 4 bases. This CDR3 region has 14 residues. The CDR3 DNA follows: TGTGCCAGCACAACCGGGACTAGCCCAGATACGCAGTATTTT. Amino acid sequence: CASTTGTSPDTQYF.

A few counts support this clonotype. The chain has TRBV28 and TRBJ1-2; D gene ambiguous. The CDR3 sequence is 12 residues long. Trimming cost V 2 bases and J 8 bases, with 9 bases left between them. CDR1 is MDHEN, CDR2 SYDVKM, per germline. For the CDR3, the DNA is TGTGCCAGCAGTTTAACAGTAAAGGGCTACACCTTC. Its translation: CASSLTVKGYTF.

This clonotype was recorded many times. The genes are TRBV10-2 and TRBJ2-7; D may be TRBD2 (5 bases). The CDR3 sequence is 13 residues long. Trimming cost V 3 bases and J 3 bases, with 9 bases left between them. Germline lookup yields CDR1 WSHSY and CDR2 SAAADI. For the CDR3, the DNA is TGCGCCAGCAGTGACACTAGGTTCTACGAGCAGTACTTC. Amino acid sequence: CASSDTRFYEQYF.

This clonotype has more than one count but fewer than ten. The chain has TRBV20-1 and TRBJ2-2; TRBD2 agrees at 13 bases. The V segment lost 0 bases and the J segment 8 bases; nucleotides outside the gene matches: 9. CDR1 is DFQATT, CDR2 SNEGSKA, per germline (reference sequence). The CDR3 contains 17 residues. CDR3 amino acids: CSARDLRGLAGSGELFF. For the CDR3, the DNA is TGCAGTGCTAGAGATTTGCGGGGACTAGCGGGATCTGGGGAGCTGTTTTTT.

This clonotype has only a few counts. The chain has TRBV14 and TRBJ1-1; D is perhaps TRBD1 (5 bases). This CDR3 has 14 residues. Germline values: CDR1 SGHDN, CDR2 FVKESK. V gave up 10 bases and J gave up 0 bases, with 15 bases separating them. The CDR3, as DNA: TGTGCCAACCCTAGACAGTGCGTGAACACTGAAGCTTTCTTT. It encodes CANPRQCVNTEAFF.

This sequence joins TRBV5-4 and TRBJ1-1; D may be TRBD1 (5 bases). This CDR3 contains 15 residues. Germline V gives CDR1 SGHNT, CDR2 YYREEE (reference sequence). V was clipped by 3 bases and J by 1 base, with 13 bases between them. CDR3 DNA: TGTGCCAGCAGCTGGGCGGGACGGCAGAACACTGAAGCTTTCTTT. This codes for CASSWAGRQNTEAFF.

A few counts support this clonotype. The junction departs from germline at one end; a sequencing error may be responsible. The V call is TRBV29-1, the J call TRBJ2-3; D remains unclear. Germline V gives CDR1 SQVTM, CDR2 ANQGSEA. The CDR3 runs to 14 residues. DNA for the CDR3: TGCAGCGTTGATTTGGGCAGGTTCACAGATACACAGTATTTT. As protein: CSVDLGRFTDTQYF.

Many counts were recorded for this clonotype. The V call is TRBV6-6, the J call TRBJ1-1, with a weak D call TRBD1 (6 bases). CDR1 is MNHNY, CDR2 SVGAGI, per germline (reference sequence). V lost 6 bases to trimming and J lost 7 bases, with 15 bases between them. This CDR3 region has 13 residues. The CDR3 region is CASRDRGGFEAFF. The DNA for the CDR3 is TGTGCCAGCAGAGATAGGGGGGGCTTTGAAGCTTTCTTT.